Listed below are T cell receptor beta chains from one sample, sequenced in a study of blood T cell repertoires in COVID-19. The assay was immunoSEQ multiplex PCR, and TCRdb's table has in-frame clones only and misses some. This sample has over 80,000 clones, with more than 70% found just once. Sequenced material: peripheral blood. The receptors here all came from a woman of 80 years or more with acute or convalescent COVID-19. CDR3s include the opening cysteine and the closing phenylalanine or tryptophan. The order of the fields is clone size, V gene, J gene, D gene, CDR3 DNA, CDR3 protein. The D gene is left open where the match is weak. Some rows mark clone size as missing; the rest say once, few, many or name a class of expanded clone.

-,TRBV7-2,TRBJ1-4,-,TGTGCCAGCAGCTTGCCGGGGTTCACTAATGAAAAACTGTTTTTT,CASSLPGFTNEKLFF
-,TRBV7-3,TRBJ2-1,-,TGTGCCAGCAGCTTAATAGGAGGGAATGAGCAGTTCTTC,CASSLIGGNEQFF
-,TRBV24-1,TRBJ2-1,TRBD2,TGTGCCACCAGTGTCTGGACTAGCGGGAGTAATGATGAGCAGTTCTTC,CATSVWTSGSNDEQFF
-,TRBV5-1,TRBJ2-7,TRBD1,TGCGCCAGCAGCCCGCAGGGGGCGAGATACGAGCAGTACTTC,CASSPQGARYEQYF
-,TRBV6-2/TRBV6-3,TRBJ1-1,-,TGTGCCAGCAGTTATGGACCGGGGTCTGAAGCTTTCTTT,CASSYGPGSEAFF
-,TRBV3-1/TRBV3-2,TRBJ2-3,TRBD2,TGTGCCAGCAGCTATAGCGGGGTCACAGATACGCAGTATTTT,CASSYSGVTDTQYF
-,TRBV9,TRBJ2-3,TRBD2,TGTGCCAGCAGCAGGAGCGGGGGGCGAGATACGCAGTATTTT,CASSRSGGRDTQYF
-,TRBV2,TRBJ1-1,-,TGTGCCAGCAGTGAACAGGGGCTGGGCACTGAAGCTTTCTTT,CASSEQGLGTEAFF
-,TRBV7-3,TRBJ2-1,TRBD2,TGTGCCAGCAGCTTACCTGGGGAGGGTGAGCAGTTCTTC,CASSLPGEGEQFF
-,TRBV6-2/TRBV6-3,TRBJ2-2,TRBD2,TGTGCCAGCAGCGGACTAGCGGGGACCGGGGAGCTGTTTTTT,CASSGLAGTGELFF
-,TRBV27,TRBJ2-5,-,TGTGCCAGCAGCGACTGGAACCAAGAGACCCAGTACTTC,CASSDWNQETQYF
-,TRBV6-2/TRBV6-3,TRBJ1-1,-,TGTGCCAGCAGCCTCAGGGCCTCCCTGAACACTGAAGCTTTCTTT,CASSLRASLNTEAFF
once,TRBV3-1/TRBV3-2,TRBJ1-3,-,TGTGCCAGCAGCAGGGGACAATTTTCTGGAAACACCATATATTTT,CASSRGQFSGNTIYF
once,TRBV23-1,TRBJ1-1,-,TGCGCCAGCCCCAAAAGTCGGGTAATGAACACTGAAGCTTTCTTT,CASPKSRVMNTEAFF
-,TRBV6-4,TRBJ2-2,TRBD1,TGTGCCAGCAGTCCGCAGGGGGCCTCCGGGGAGCTGTTTTTT,CASSPQGASGELFF
-,TRBV28,TRBJ2-7,-,TGTGCCAGCAGTTTTAATCCGGAGCGCCCCTCCTACGAGCAGTACTTC,CASSFNPERPSYEQYF
-,TRBV18,TRBJ2-1,TRBD2,TGTGCCAGCTCACCTACTTTCGGCGGGAGCTCCTACAATGAGCAGTTCTTC,CASSPTFGGSSYNEQFF
-,TRBV3-1/TRBV3-2,TRBJ1-5,-,TGTGCCAGCAGCCAAACAGGGAATCAGCCCCAGCATTTT,CASSQTGNQPQHF
-,TRBV19,TRBJ2-2,TRBD1,TGTGCCAGTAAAGGGGGCTCGGATACCGGGGAGCTGTTTTTT,CASKGGSDTGELFF
-,TRBV5-1,TRBJ2-1,-,TGCGCCAGCAGCTCTCCGGGAGCCCTCTACAATGAGCAGTTCTTC,CASSSPGALYNEQFF
-,TRBV9,TRBJ2-1,-,TGTGCCAGCAGCGTAGGGGGGGCCTACAATGAGCAGTTCTTC,CASSVGGAYNEQFF
-,TRBV18,TRBJ2-7,-,TGTGCCAGCTCACCAGGTCAGGGAAGCGAGCAGTACTTC,CASSPGQGSEQYF
-,TRBV7-2,TRBJ1-2,TRBD1,TGTGCCAGCAGCTCCACAGGGGCCAACTATGGCTACACCTTC,CASSSTGANYGYTF
once,TRBV15,TRBJ2-7,-,TGTGCCACCAGCGAACAGGGAACCCGTTACGAGCAGTACTTC,CATSEQGTRYEQYF
once,TRBV21-1,TRBJ1-4,-,TGTGCCAGCAGCAAGTTGGGGGTGGAACAGGGCGGTAATGAAAAACTGTTTTTT,CASSKLGVEQGGNEKLFF
-,TRBV7-9,TRBJ1-1,-,TGTGCCAGCAGCTTGATGGCGGGTATGAACACTGAAGCTTTCTTT,CASSLMAGMNTEAFF
-,TRBV7-2,TRBJ2-1,TRBD2,TGTGCCAGCAGCCAGCGGGAGGGCCCTTCCAATGAGCAGTTCTTC,CASSQREGPSNEQFF
-,TRBV11-1,TRBJ2-7,-,TGTGCCAGCAGCTCGGGAATAATCTACGAGCAGTACTTC,CASSSGIIYEQYF
few,TRBV7-2,TRBJ1-1,-,TGTGCCAGCAGGAAAGGGGGTGCTTCTGAAGCTTTCTTT,CASRKGGASEAFF